This T cell receptor beta chain was retrieved from a study of a mutant IDH1 vaccine in newly diagnosed glioma. Study at large: Vaccine dosing followed radiotherapy by 4-6 weeks, or accompanied temozolomide cycles. Patients arrived already treated with radiotherapy, temozolomide, or both, most having had both.

Sequencing used immunoSEQ multiplex PCR; TCRdb keeps in-frame clones, though not all of them. The profile covers tens of thousands of clones, with roughly 80% appearing a single time and 3.1% taken by the ten largest. Time point in this sample: week 5, during vaccination. Doses of 300 ug of mutant IDH1 20-mer peptide were given with topical imiquimod. The V end was cut by 3 bases, the J end by 4 bases, with 15 bases between. CDR1 is MNHNS and CDR2 is SASEGT in the germline V gene. The CDR3 is 15 amino acids. This clone was detected a few times. Its antigen is as yet unknown. This specimen was PBMCs, taken from a glioma patient whose treatment included an IDH1 peptide vaccine. V usage is TRBV6-1 and J usage is TRBJ1-2; a weak D match, TRBD1 (5 bases). The source of this sequence is a woman aged 18-29 years with glioma. Some clones in this sample may be carry-over from other donors' samples. CDR3 DNA: TGTGCCAGCAGTGAGCTCGCGACAGCATTCTATGGCTACACCTTC. Residues: CASSELATAFYGYTF.